Listed below are T cell receptor beta chains from one sample, sequenced in a study of CD8 T cells in ankylosing spondylitis. MiXCR, run by TCRdb on the 5' RACE reads, gives a single entry per CDR3 protein. Of 250,000 or so distinct CDR3 sequences listed, about 24% are singletons. The sequenced sample consisted of blood, either unsorted or a sorted T cell fraction (not recorded which). The receptors were gathered from a male donor with ankylosing spondylitis or in good health (not recorded which). CDR3s include the opening cysteine and the closing phenylalanine or tryptophan. A D gene is named only where the DNA matches it firmly. Size tells how often a clone was seen (once, few, many) or the class of an expanded clone, and some rows leave it out.

j_gene: TRBJ1-1; d_gene: .; v_gene: TRBV12-3/TRBV12-4; abundance: many; CDR3nt: TGTGCCAGCACAACCTCTGGGGCGAACACTGAAGCTTTCTTT; CDR3aa: CASTTSGANTEAFF
j_gene: TRBJ2-5; d_gene: .; v_gene: TRBV12-3/TRBV12-4; abundance: .; CDR3nt: .; CDR3aa: CASTSSGRGGETQYF
j_gene: TRBJ2-5; d_gene: .; v_gene: TRBV29-1; abundance: many; CDR3nt: TGCAGCGTTGGGGCGGGGGCAGAGACCCAGTACTTC; CDR3aa: CSVGAGAETQYF
j_gene: TRBJ2-2; d_gene: .; v_gene: TRBV5-1; abundance: many; CDR3nt: TGCGCCAGCAGCTTGGCGAGATTAGACACCGGGGAGCTGTTTTTT; CDR3aa: CASSLARLDTGELFF
j_gene: TRBJ1-3; d_gene: .; v_gene: TRBV29-1; abundance: many; CDR3nt: TGCAGCGTTGACCCGGGGCCAGGTGACACCATATATTTT; CDR3aa: CSVDPGPGDTIYF
j_gene: TRBJ1-2; d_gene: TRBD1; v_gene: TRBV4-1; abundance: many; CDR3nt: TGCGCCAGCGCCGGGACAGCTAACGTCGGGAACTATGGCTACACCTTC; CDR3aa: CASAGTANVGNYGYTF
j_gene: TRBJ2-7; d_gene: TRBD1; v_gene: TRBV20-1; abundance: many; CDR3nt: TGCAGTGCCCCTAGGGGACAGACCCTCTCCGAGCAGTACTTC; CDR3aa: CSAPRGQTLSEQYF
j_gene: TRBJ2-1; d_gene: TRBD2; v_gene: TRBV20-1; abundance: many; CDR3nt: TGCAGTGCTAGAGATGCCGGGACTAGCGGGAGACTTTACAATGAGCAGTTCTTC; CDR3aa: CSARDAGTSGRLYNEQFF
j_gene: TRBJ2-1; d_gene: TRBD2; v_gene: TRBV24-1; abundance: .; CDR3nt: TGTGCCACCAGTGGAAGCGGGGGGTCCTACAATGAGCAGTTCTTC; CDR3aa: CATSGSGGSYNEQFF
j_gene: TRBJ1-1; d_gene: .; v_gene: TRBV20-1; abundance: .; CDR3nt: TGCAGTGCTAGCGGTAGGGGCACTGAAGCTTTCTTT; CDR3aa: CSASGRGTEAFF
j_gene: TRBJ2-3; d_gene: TRBD2; v_gene: TRBV15; abundance: .; CDR3nt: TGTGCCACCAGCACCGGGACTAGCGGTGCAGATACGCAGTATTTT; CDR3aa: CATSTGTSGADTQYF
j_gene: TRBJ1-6; d_gene: .; v_gene: TRBV20-1; abundance: many; CDR3nt: TGCAGTGCTAGGGAAGGACAATCGCATTCACCCCTCCACTTT; CDR3aa: CSAREGQSHSPLHF
j_gene: TRBJ1-5; d_gene: .; v_gene: TRBV6-2/TRBV6-3; abundance: once; CDR3nt: TGTGCCAGCAGCCTGGCGGACGGAAATCAGCCCCAGCATTTT; CDR3aa: CASSLADGNQPQHF
j_gene: TRBJ1-4; d_gene: TRBD1; v_gene: TRBV29-1; abundance: .; CDR3nt: TGCAGCGTTATAGGGACAGGGAATGAAAAACTGTTTTTT; CDR3aa: CSVIGTGNEKLFF
j_gene: TRBJ1-2; d_gene: .; v_gene: TRBV29-1; abundance: .; CDR3nt: TGCAGCGTTCGGGAGATCGATAGCTACACCTTC; CDR3aa: CSVREIDSYTF
j_gene: TRBJ2-3; d_gene: .; v_gene: TRBV20-1; abundance: few; CDR3nt: TGCAGTGCTTTCATCCCCCCCATCGATGACGCCCCTTTAGATACGCAGTATTTT; CDR3aa: CSAFIPPIDDAPLDTQYF
j_gene: TRBJ2-5; d_gene: TRBD2; v_gene: TRBV7-2; abundance: .; CDR3nt: TGTGCCAGCAGCTCGGGACTAGGACGCCAAGAGACCCAGTACTTC; CDR3aa: CASSSGLGRQETQYF
j_gene: TRBJ2-1; d_gene: TRBD2; v_gene: TRBV20-1; abundance: many; CDR3nt: TGCAGTGCCCAAAGCGGGGGGGCGGTGGTTGAGCAGTTCTTC; CDR3aa: CSAQSGGAVVEQFF
j_gene: TRBJ1-4; d_gene: .; v_gene: TRBV11-1; abundance: .; CDR3nt: TGTGCCAGCAGCTATGCCCCTGGGGTAGGAAAACTGTTTTTT; CDR3aa: CASSYAPGVGKLFF
j_gene: TRBJ2-7; d_gene: .; v_gene: TRBV5-6; abundance: many; CDR3nt: TGTGCCAGCAGCTTTTCAGGGGCCTACGAGCAGTACTTC; CDR3aa: CASSFSGAYEQYF
j_gene: TRBJ2-3; d_gene: TRBD1; v_gene: TRBV10-3; abundance: few; CDR3nt: TGTGCCACCTTACAGGGGTCCACCAGCACAGATACGCAGTATTTT; CDR3aa: CATLQGSTSTDTQYF
j_gene: TRBJ2-3; d_gene: TRBD1; v_gene: TRBV15; abundance: many; CDR3nt: TGTGCCACCAGCAGGGACAGGGAGGTTTGGGCGCAGTATTTT; CDR3aa: CATSRDREVWAQYF
j_gene: TRBJ2-1; d_gene: .; v_gene: TRBV20-1; abundance: many; CDR3nt: TGCAGTGCTAGAGATAGGCACAATGAGCAGTTCTTC; CDR3aa: CSARDRHNEQFF
j_gene: TRBJ2-1; d_gene: .; v_gene: TRBV12-3/TRBV12-4; abundance: .; CDR3nt: TGTGCCAGCAGCCGGGGGGACTCCCAGGGGGAGCAGTTCTTC; CDR3aa: CASSRGDSQGEQFF
j_gene: TRBJ2-1; d_gene: .; v_gene: TRBV29-1; abundance: few; CDR3nt: TGCAGCGTTACTCCGGGGGAGCAGTTCTTC; CDR3aa: CSVTPGEQFF
j_gene: TRBJ2-5; d_gene: TRBD2; v_gene: TRBV5-1; abundance: few; CDR3nt: TGCGCCAGCAGCCCGATAGCGGGAGTAGGAGAGACCCAGTACTTC; CDR3aa: CASSPIAGVGETQYF
j_gene: TRBJ2-5; d_gene: TRBD2; v_gene: TRBV20-1; abundance: many; CDR3nt: TGCAGTGCTAGCCCGCTAGCGGGGGGTTTGGAGACCCAGTACTTC; CDR3aa: CSASPLAGGLETQYF
j_gene: TRBJ2-5; d_gene: .; v_gene: TRBV11-1; abundance: many; CDR3nt: TGTGCCAGCAGCCCCCATCGCCAAGAGCGGACCCAGTACTTC; CDR3aa: CASSPHRQERTQYF
j_gene: TRBJ2-3; d_gene: TRBD1; v_gene: TRBV29-1; abundance: many; CDR3nt: TGCAGCGCGGGGACAGGGTTGGAAGATACGCAGTATTTT; CDR3aa: CSAGTGLEDTQYF
j_gene: TRBJ2-5; d_gene: .; v_gene: TRBV20-1; abundance: few; CDR3nt: TGCAGTGCTAGTTATGGAGAGACCCAGTACTTC; CDR3aa: CSASYGETQYF
j_gene: TRBJ2-7; d_gene: .; v_gene: TRBV7-9; abundance: many; CDR3nt: TGTGCCAGCAGCTTATCGGGGGCAGGGATCTCCTACGAGCAGTACTTC; CDR3aa: CASSLSGAGISYEQYF
j_gene: TRBJ1-2; d_gene: .; v_gene: TRBV24-1; abundance: .; CDR3nt: TGTGCCACCAGTGATCCAGGGGATCGGGGCTACACCTTC; CDR3aa: CATSDPGDRGYTF
j_gene: TRBJ1-2; d_gene: TRBD1; v_gene: TRBV20-1; abundance: few; CDR3nt: TGCAGTGCTATTCTGGGGCAGGGGGACTACACCTTC; CDR3aa: CSAILGQGDYTF
j_gene: TRBJ2-3; d_gene: .; v_gene: TRBV10-1; abundance: .; CDR3nt: TGCGCCAGCAGTGAGTCGAAGGCGGGGAGCACAGATACGCAGTATTTT; CDR3aa: CASSESKAGSTDTQYF
j_gene: TRBJ2-1; d_gene: .; v_gene: TRBV7-9; abundance: .; CDR3nt: TGTGCCAGCAGCTTGTCGGAATCCTACAATGAGCAGTTCTTC; CDR3aa: CASSLSESYNEQFF
j_gene: TRBJ1-5; d_gene: .; v_gene: TRBV7-2; abundance: .; CDR3nt: TGTGCCAGCAGCTTGGACGGACGGTCCGAACAGCCCCAGCATTTT; CDR3aa: CASSLDGRSEQPQHF
j_gene: TRBJ2-5; d_gene: .; v_gene: TRBV29-1; abundance: many; CDR3nt: TGCAGCGCCACTCAGGGAGAAGAGACCCAGTACTTC; CDR3aa: CSATQGEETQYF
j_gene: TRBJ2-7; d_gene: TRBD1; v_gene: TRBV29-1; abundance: many; CDR3nt: TGCAGCGTTGCCAGGGGGCAGGACGAGCAGTACTTC; CDR3aa: CSVARGQDEQYF
j_gene: TRBJ2-1; d_gene: .; v_gene: TRBV5-1; abundance: many; CDR3nt: TGCGCCAGCAGCTTTGGGGGCGCGCGGGATGAGCAGTTCTTC; CDR3aa: CASSFGGARDEQFF
j_gene: TRBJ2-1; d_gene: .; v_gene: TRBV20-1; abundance: many; CDR3nt: TGCAGTGCTAGAGATGCACTGAATCATGAGCAGTTCTTC; CDR3aa: CSARDALNHEQFF
j_gene: TRBJ1-1; d_gene: .; v_gene: TRBV20-1; abundance: few; CDR3nt: TGCAGTGCCGAGTTAAAGACTGAAGCTTTCTTT; CDR3aa: CSAELKTEAFF
j_gene: TRBJ2-3; d_gene: .; v_gene: TRBV15; abundance: .; CDR3nt: TGTGCCTCGGCTTGGGGGGCAGATACGCAGTATTTT; CDR3aa: CASAWGADTQYF
j_gene: TRBJ2-7; d_gene: .; v_gene: TRBV6-5; abundance: .; CDR3nt: TGTGCCAGCAGTTACGACAGAGATAACTACGAGCAGTACTTC; CDR3aa: CASSYDRDNYEQYF
j_gene: TRBJ2-5; d_gene: .; v_gene: TRBV29-1; abundance: many; CDR3nt: TGCAGCTTTGCGTTAGGGGAGACCCAGTACTTC; CDR3aa: CSFALGETQYF
j_gene: TRBJ2-7; d_gene: .; v_gene: TRBV4-2; abundance: .; CDR3nt: TGTGCCAGCAGTTCGAGAGACAGGGAGGACGAGCAGTACTTC; CDR3aa: CASSSRDREDEQYF
j_gene: TRBJ1-1; d_gene: .; v_gene: TRBV20-1; abundance: .; CDR3nt: TGCAGTGCCGTTGTTACAGGTGGGGGGCCTTCGACAGCTTTCTTT; CDR3aa: CSAVVTGGGPSTAFF
j_gene: TRBJ2-2; d_gene: .; v_gene: TRBV21-1; abundance: many; CDR3nt: TGTGCCAGCAGCAAAGGATCCCCCCTAGGGGAGCTGTTTTTT; CDR3aa: CASSKGSPLGELFF
j_gene: TRBJ2-7; d_gene: .; v_gene: TRBV5-1; abundance: .; CDR3nt: TGCGCCAGCAGCTTGGGGATCGGCGGGTACGAGCAGTACTTC; CDR3aa: CASSLGIGGYEQYF